This T cell receptor (beta chain) was identified during a study of T cell responses to AZD1222 COVID-19 vaccine (dated by TCRdb to about 2021). In terms of the full investigation: TCR sequencing was performed for 230 to 250 trial participants, of whom about 200 were given two doses of AZD1222 and some 25 were given two doses of MenACWY control vaccine. Trial participants were enrolled by age into 18-55, 56-69 and 70-plus year subgroups, with around 150, 28 and 57 TCR-sequenced participants respectively. Study-wide findings and limitations: After two AZD1222 doses, spike-specific TCR breadth and depth were significantly higher than at day 0 and than in MenACWY recipients. Participants were mostly white British and included more females than males, and it was suggested by the authors that clonal diversity may have been underestimated. Because no samples from the day 14 peak response were available, repertoires could be characterized only after the peak T cell response. The whole spike protein was spanned by vaccine-associated CD4 TCRs, and dominant responses were seen in regions 160-218 and 743-854. Epitopes outside the regions mutated in the B.1.351 and B.1.1.7 variants were reportedly recognized by nearly half of the unique spike-specific TCRs. The 56-69-year group was small, and its depth increase did not reach significance, likely because of low power. Conclusions about previously exposed vaccinees are limited, since just a handful of AZD1222 recipients were seropositive for SARS-CoV-2 at baseline.

Counted from cysteine to phenylalanine, this CDR3 has 13 amino acids. Only the CDR3 portion is preserved as DNA: 39 bases, with reading frame beginning at the first base. In the germline V gene, CDR1 corresponds to LGHNA and CDR2 to YSLEER. The trim is 3 bases for V and 4 bases for J, with a gap of 9 bases between the germline ends. With regard to this clone: It has no known antigen specificity. There are no base qualities to consult, and no much larger clone falls within one base.

The CDR3 regions of human TCRbeta chains were subjected to immunosequencing. Concerning the study's data processing: Repertoire TCRs were checked for matches against a reference library of SARS-CoV-2-specific TCRs that had been generated using the MIRA antigen-specificity platform. Breadth was defined as the fraction of unique TCRs that were SARS-CoV-2-associated, and depth was defined as the fraction of total T cells that were SARS-CoV-2-associated. Using the MIRA data, every spike-specific TCR was mapped to the spike region that the TCR reacted to and assigned to either a CD4 or a CD8 class. Log10-transformed breadth and depth values were compared by one-way ANOVA with Sidak's multiple comparisons tests. Imported from immuneACCESS, the table was reduced by TCRdb to in-frame sequences with V and J called. These copies leave out some clones; in studies compared against another copy, an unresolved V gene accounts for under half, and the cause of the remainder is not known. D and trimming come from the DNA, and the V and J calls and clone size come from that table. Across this sample there are 46,000 or so clones, with roughly 87% seen only once. The ten largest clones capture about two fifths of the sample.

The sample's time point, from its label and the paper: about 28 days (+/-7) after the second vaccine dose. AZD1222 recipients given second doses at about 4 weeks or at about 12 weeks were pooled, since spike-specific TCR depth and breadth were not found to differ between the two schedules. Vaccinee samples were obtained from the UK trials COV001 and COV002, which included a single-blind randomized controlled phase 2/3 trial of AZD1222 (ChAdOx1 nCoV-19) in healthy adults. Trial participant PBMC samples were collected at day 0 and day 28 after the second dose for TCRbeta chain sequencing. Recombination joined TRBV4-3 with TRBJ1-2, with the D gene too uncertain to name. The receptor's source is an adult who received the AZD1222 COVID-19 vaccine. Sample: peripheral blood, taken 28 days after the second AZD1222 dose. The CDR3 here reads CASSHGGSYGYTF. Read as DNA, the sequence is TGCGCCAGCAGCCATGGAGGGAGCTATGGCTACACCTTC.